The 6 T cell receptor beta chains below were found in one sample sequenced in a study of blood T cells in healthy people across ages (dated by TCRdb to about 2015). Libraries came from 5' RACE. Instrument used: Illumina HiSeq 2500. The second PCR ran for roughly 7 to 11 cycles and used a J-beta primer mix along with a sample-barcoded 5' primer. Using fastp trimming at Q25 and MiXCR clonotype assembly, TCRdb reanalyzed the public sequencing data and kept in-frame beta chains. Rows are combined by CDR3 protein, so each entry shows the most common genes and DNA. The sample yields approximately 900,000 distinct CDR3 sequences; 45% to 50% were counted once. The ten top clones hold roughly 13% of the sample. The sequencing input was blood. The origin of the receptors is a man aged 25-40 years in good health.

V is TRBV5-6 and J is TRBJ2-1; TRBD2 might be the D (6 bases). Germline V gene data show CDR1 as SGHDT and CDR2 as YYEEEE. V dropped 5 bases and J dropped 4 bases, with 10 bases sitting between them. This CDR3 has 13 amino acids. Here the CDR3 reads CASSFGTYNEQFF. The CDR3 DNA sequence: TGTGCCAGCAGTTTTGGGACTTACAATGAGCAGTTCTTC.

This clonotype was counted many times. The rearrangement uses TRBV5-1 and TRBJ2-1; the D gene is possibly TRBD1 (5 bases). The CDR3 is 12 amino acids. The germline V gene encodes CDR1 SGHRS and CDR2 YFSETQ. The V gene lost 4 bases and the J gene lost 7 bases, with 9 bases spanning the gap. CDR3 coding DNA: TGCGCCAGCAGCGCGCAGGGTAATGAGCAGTTCTTC. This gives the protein CASSAQGNEQFF.

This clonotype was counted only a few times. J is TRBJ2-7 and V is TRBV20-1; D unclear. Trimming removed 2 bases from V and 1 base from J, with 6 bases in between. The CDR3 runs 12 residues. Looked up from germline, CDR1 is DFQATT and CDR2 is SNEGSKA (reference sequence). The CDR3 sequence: CSARRPSYEQYF. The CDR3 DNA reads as TGCAGTGCTAGACGGCCTTCCTACGAGCAGTACTTC.

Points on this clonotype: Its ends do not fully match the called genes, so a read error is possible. The CDR3 DNA follows: TGTGCCTGCAGAGAACCGACAGTAGCCAAAAACATTCAGTACTTC. Translation gives CACREPTVAKNIQYF. The genes are TRBV28 and TRBJ2-4; the D gene is possibly TRBD1 (5 bases). Germline lookup yields CDR1 MDHEN and CDR2 SYDVKM. This CDR3 is 15 amino acids long.

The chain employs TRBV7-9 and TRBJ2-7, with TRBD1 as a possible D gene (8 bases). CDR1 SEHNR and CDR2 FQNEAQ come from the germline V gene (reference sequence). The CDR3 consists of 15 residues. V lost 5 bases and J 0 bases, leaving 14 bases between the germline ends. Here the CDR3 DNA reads TGTGCCAGCAGCGGACAGGGACTAAGCTCCTACGAGCAGTACTTC. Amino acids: CASSGQGLSSYEQYF.

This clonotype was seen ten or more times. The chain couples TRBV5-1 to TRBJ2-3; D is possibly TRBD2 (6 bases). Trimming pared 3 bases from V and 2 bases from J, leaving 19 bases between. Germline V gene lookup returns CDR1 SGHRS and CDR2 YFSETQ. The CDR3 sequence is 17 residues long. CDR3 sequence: CASSWTPLARTTDTQYF. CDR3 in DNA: TGCGCCAGCAGCTGGACCCCTCTAGCGAGGACCACAGATACGCAGTATTTT.